The rows below give T cell receptor beta chains drawn from one sample of a study of Graves' ophthalmopathy and Graves' hyperthyroidism. TCRdb analysed the multiplex PCR reads with MiXCR anew, one entry per CDR3 protein. Of approximately 700,000 distinct CDR3 sequences in the sample, under 50% are singletons; the top ten hold about 3.3%. Sequenced material: peripheral blood. These receptors were taken from an adult man with Graves' ophthalmopathy. Both conserved end residues are part of each CDR3. The D gene is left open where the match is weak. Not all rows give a size; the values are once, few, many and, for expanded clones, a class.

>TRBV11-1|NA|NA|TRBJ2-7
TGTGCCAGCAGCGGGGAGGGACAGTACCCGTACGAGCAGTACTTC
CASSGEGQYPYEQYF
>TRBV10-3|few|NA|TRBJ2-3
TGTGCCATCAGTGGTCACGGAGGGACAGATACGCAGTATTTT
CAISGHGGTDTQYF
>TRBV20-1|NA|NA|TRBJ2-7
TGCAGTGCTAGAAATCCTGCGGACGGCGGCTACGAGCAGTACTTC
CSARNPADGGYEQYF
>TRBV10-3|many|TRBD2|TRBJ2-7
TGTGCCATCAGTAAGAAGGGAACTAGCGAGAACTACGAGCAGTACTTC
CAISKKGTSENYEQYF
>TRBV6-4|NA|NA|TRBJ1-2
TGTGCCAGCAGTGACAGAAGACAGCCCGGTGGCTACACCTTC
CASSDRRQPGGYTF
>TRBV19|NA|NA|TRBJ1-2
TGTGCCAGTAGCCCCCAGGGCTGGAACTATGGCTACACCTTC
CASSPQGWNYGYTF
>TRBV2|many|TRBD1|TRBJ1-3
TGTGCCAGCAGAGCGGACAGGGAGGGCGACAACACCATATATTTT
CASRADREGDNTIYF
>TRBV4-1|few|NA|TRBJ2-7
TGCGCCAGCAGCCAAGATGAAGGGGGCTACGAGCAGTACTTC
CASSQDEGGYEQYF
>TRBV5-5|NA|NA|TRBJ2-2
TGTGCCAGCAGCTCGAAAGGGGAGCTGTTTTTT
CASSSKGELFF
>TRBV7-9|NA|TRBD1|TRBJ1-5
TGTGCCAGCAGCTCCTCCGGGACAGAGAAGGGACAGCCCCAGCATTTT
CASSSSGTEKGQPQHF
>TRBV20-1|few|TRBD1|TRBJ2-6
TGCAGTGCTATAGGACAGGCTTTTAACTCTGGGGCCAACGTCCTGACTTTC
CSAIGQAFNSGANVLTF
>TRBV19|NA|NA|TRBJ1-2
TGTGCCAGTAGTTCGGGTCCGGCGACGCCGTTCCACACCTTC
CASSSGPATPFHTF
>TRBV5-6|many|TRBD1|TRBJ1-1
TGTGCCAGCAGCTGGGACAGGACTGCTACTGAAGCTTTCTTT
CASSWDRTATEAFF